Following are 31 T cell receptor beta chains from one sample sequenced in a study of cytomegalovirus exposure and HLA in healthy donors (dated 2017 in TCRdb). The library was built by means of the immunoSEQ multiplex PCR assay. For the multiplex PCR, a mixture combining 60 forward primers for TCR Vbeta segments and 13 reverse primers for TCR Jbeta segments was used. The table comes from immuneACCESS by way of TCRdb, which keeps in-frame sequences with V and J called. Part of the clones is missing from these tables; in studies checked, under half for an unresolved V gene and the rest for unknown reasons. This sample has just over 150,000 clones in its table, and around 80% of those were observed once. 6.3% of the sample lies in the top ten. Sequencing was done on a sample of PBMCs. These receptors were obtained from a male donor in good health and CMV-seropositive.

The genes are TRBV30 and TRBJ2-7; D not certain. V was pared by 1 base and J by 3 bases, with 7 bases between. This CDR3 comprises 12 residues. In germline, CDR1 is GTSNPN, CDR2 SVGIG (reference sequence). The CDR3 loop is CAWSARHYEQYF. The DNA for the CDR3 is TGTGCCTGGAGTGCACGACACTACGAGCAGTACTTC.

Points on this clone: A read error is likely, as this CDR3 ends without the conserved phenylalanine or tryptophan. This chain connects TRBV5-1 to TRBJ2-7; 9 bases are a match to TRBD1. The CDR3 runs 16 residues. V lost 0 bases to trimming and J lost 1 base; unmatched junction nucleotides: 5. Germline V CDR1 and CDR2: SGHRS, YFSETQ. CDR3 sequence: CASSLVHRGPSYEQYL. The CDR3 DNA reads TGCGCCAGCAGCTTGGTTCACAGGGGGCCTTCCTACGAGCAGTACCTC.

The V and J genes are TRBV12-2 and TRBJ2-2; no DNA check was done on the table's D call, TRBD1. TRBV12-2 is annotated as a pseudogene. The CDR3 sequence is 18 residues long. CDR3 sequence: CASRLAGSKHTNTGELFF. The CDR3 nucleotides are TGTGCAAGTCGCTTAGCGGGCAGCAAACACACGAACACCGGGGAGCTGTTTTTT.

This clone appeared once. V and J are TRBV11-2 and TRBJ2-7; a possible D gene is TRBD1 (5 bases). Looked up from germline, CDR1 is SGHAT and CDR2 is FQNNGV. This CDR3 comprises 16 residues. V gave up 8 bases and J gave up 5 bases, with 25 bases separating them. CDR3: CASSAQGGLVPNEQYF. For the CDR3, the DNA is TGTGCCAGCTCCGCGCAGGGTGGGCTAGTCCCCAACGAGCAGTACTTC. The whole variable domain, filled in from reference TRBV11-2 and TRBJ2-7, reads EAGVAQSPRYKIIEKRQSVAFWCNPISGHATLYWYQQILGQGPKLLIQFQNNGVVDDSQLPKDRFSAERLKGVDSTLKIQPAKLEDSAVYLCASSAQGGLVPNEQYFGPGTRLTVT.

The chain links TRBV25-1 to TRBJ2-5, with 10 bases aligning to TRBD1. The CDR3 loop spans 16 amino acids. Trimming took 4 bases from V and 4 from J; bases not matched to a gene: 9. In germline, CDR1 is MGHDK, CDR2 SYGVNS. In DNA form, the CDR3 reads TGTGCCAGCAGTGCCAGACAGGGGGCGCAAGGAGAGACCCAGTACTTC. Encoded protein: CASSARQGAQGETQYF. The full variable domain, with the rest looked up from reference TRBV25-1 and TRBJ2-5, is EADIYQTPRYLVIGTGKKITLECSQTMGHDKMYWYQQDPGMELHLIHYSYGVNSTEKGDLSSESTVSRIRTEHFPLTLESARPSHTSQYLCASSARQGAQGETQYFGPGTRLLVL.

The chain carries TRBV18 and TRBJ2-1, with 7 positions matching TRBD2. With 0 bases clipped from V and 6 bases from J, the junction kept 8 bases outside the gene matches. Germline CDR1 reads KGHSH; CDR2 reads LQKENI. The CDR3 extends over 16 amino acids. The CDR3 DNA is TGTGCCAGCTCACCACCCATCTGGGCGGGAGTCAATGAGCAGTTCTTC. Translation: CASSPPIWAGVNEQFF.

This rearrangement joins TRBV4-1 to TRBJ1-3; the D gene is possibly TRBD1 (6 bases). In germline, CDR1 is MGHRA, CDR2 YSYEKL. There are 15 residues in the CDR3. V dropped 4 bases and J dropped 0 bases, with 10 bases sitting between them. This chain's CDR3 is CASSPDSVSGNTIYF. CDR3 nucleotide sequence: TGCGCCAGCAGCCCGGACAGCGTCTCTGGAAACACCATATATTTT.

V usage is TRBV18 and J usage is TRBJ1-1; D is perhaps TRBD1 (6 bases). Germline lookup yields CDR1 KGHSH and CDR2 LQKENI. V was clipped by 1 base and J by 3 bases, with 6 bases between them. The length of the CDR3 is 13 residues. The CDR3 DNA follows: TGTGCCAGCTCACCACAGGGGGACACTGAAGCTTTCTTT. Translated: CASSPQGDTEAFF.

This clone was counted a few times. The V call is TRBV12-5, the J call TRBJ2-5, with a weak D call TRBD1 (5 bases). The V end was cut by 6 bases, the J end by 4 bases, with 12 bases between. CDR3 size: 13 residues. From germline, CDR1 is LGHNT and CDR2 FRNRAP. CDR3 in amino acids: CASGRPGLETQYF. The CDR3 DNA reads as TGTGCTAGTGGCCGTCCAGGGTTAGAGACCCAGTACTTC. Filled out from reference TRBV12-5 and TRBJ2-5, the complete variable domain reads DARVTQTPRHKVTEMGQEVTMRCQPILGHNTVFWYRQTMMQGLELLAYFRNRAPLDDSGMPKDRFSAEMPDATLATLKIQPSEPRDSAVYFCASGRPGLETQYFGPGTRLLVL.

This chain joins TRBV6-1 and TRBJ2-5; 8 bases map to TRBD1. In germline, CDR1 is MNHNS, CDR2 SASEGT. The CDR3 totals 17 residues. Trimming at V came to 3 bases and at J to 4 bases, leaving 13 bases not matched to a gene. CDR3 DNA: TGTGCCAGCAGTGATCGCTTTCGACAGGGGATGCGAGAGACCCAGTACTTC. Amino acids: CASSDRFRQGMRETQYF.

V gene TRBV9 combines with J gene TRBJ1-2; D gene ambiguous. CDR1 SGDLS and CDR2 YYNGEE come from the germline V gene. This CDR3 is 12 amino acids long. Trimming shortened V by 5 bases and J by 4 bases, and 9 bases separated the two germline ends. CDR3 bases: TGTGCCAGCAGTCAGGTTTCCTATGGCTACACCTTC. Amino acid sequence: CASSQVSYGYTF. The entire variable domain, with the rest obtained from reference TRBV9 and TRBJ1-2, is as follows: DSGVTQTPKHLITATGQRVTLRCSPRSGDLSVYWYQQSLDQGLQFLIQYYNGEERAKGNILERFSAQQFPDLHSELNLSSLELGDSALYFCASSQVSYGYTFGSGTRLTVV.

This clone was detected once. This rearrangement joins TRBV4-1 to TRBJ2-7, with TRBD2 matching over 9 bases. The CDR3 sequence is 15 residues long. Trimming removed 3 bases from V and 3 bases from J; junction bases left unmatched: 6. Germline-derived CDR1 and CDR2 are MGHRA and YSYEKL. DNA of the CDR3: TGCGCCAGCAGCCAGCGGGAGGGCCTACTCTACGAGCAGTACTTC. This translates into CASSQREGLLYEQYF.

This chain links TRBV20-1 with TRBJ2-7, with D unclear. Trimming took off 5 bases at V and 2 bases at J, with 7 bases between the two ends. The CDR3 runs 11 residues. Germline values: CDR1 DFQATT, CDR2 SNEGSKA (reference sequence). DNA for the CDR3: TGCAGTGCTGGGCTGACCTACGAGCAGTACTTC. This translates into CSAGLTYEQYF.

The chain couples TRBV5-1 to TRBJ2-3; TRBD2 might be the D (6 bases). V dropped 4 bases and J dropped 4 bases, with 13 bases sitting between them. The germline V gene encodes CDR1 SGHRS and CDR2 YFSETQ. The CDR3 extends over 14 amino acids. The CDR3 DNA sequence: TGCGCCAGCAGCCGTTTGGGGGAGGCAGATACGCAGTATTTT. Encoded protein: CASSRLGEADTQYF.

This sequence joins TRBV6-5 and TRBJ1-6; the D is unclear. CDR3 length equals 13 residues. Trimming took off 5 bases at V and 7 bases at J, with 9 bases between the two ends. The germline gives CDR1 MNHEY, CDR2 SVGAGI. Here the CDR3 reads CASSKQQNSPLHF. The CDR3 DNA sequence: TGTGCCAGCAGTAAACAGCAAAATTCACCCCTCCACTTT.

This rearrangement joins TRBV7-9 to TRBJ2-5; 10 bases align to TRBD2. Per the germline V gene, CDR1 is SEHNR and CDR2 is FQNEAQ (reference sequence). V dropped 5 bases and J dropped 1; count of bases not matched to a gene: 16. The CDR3 has 19 residues. The CDR3 sequence: CASSGEGYSGRSIQETQYF. CDR3 nucleotides: TGTGCCAGCAGCGGGGAGGGGTATAGCGGGAGGTCAATCCAAGAGACCCAGTACTTC.

The rearrangement uses TRBV7-2 and TRBJ1-2; TRBD1 is a possible D gene (6 bases). Germline assignment: CDR1 SGHTA and CDR2 FQGNSA. The CDR3 totals 15 residues. V lost 0 bases and J lost 8, with 16 bases in between. The DNA for the CDR3 is TGTGCCAGCAGCTTAGCAATGCGAGGGGGGGAGGGCTACACCTTC. Its translation is CASSLAMRGGEGYTF.

This clone was observed a few times. V is TRBV9 and J is TRBJ2-7; no firm D call. V was clipped by 1 base and J by 4 bases, with 12 bases between them. The CDR3 loop spans 14 amino acids. The germline CDR1 and CDR2 sequences are SGDLS and YYNGEE. The CDR3 protein is CASSVSIIGYEQYF. The CDR3 DNA follows: TGTGCCAGCAGCGTATCAATTATCGGGTACGAGCAGTACTTC.

This sequence joins TRBV11-1 and TRBJ2-7; 9 bases align to TRBD1. CDR1 and CDR2 (germline): SGHAT, FQDESV (reference sequence). Trimming took 5 bases from V and 3 from J; bases not matched to a gene: 5. The CDR3 has 14 residues. CDR3 region: CASSPRDRDYEQYF. CDR3 in DNA: TGTGCCAGCAGCCCCCGGGACAGGGACTACGAGCAGTACTTC.

The V call is TRBV27, the J call TRBJ2-1, with TRBD2 identical over 7 bases. Germline V gene lookup returns CDR1 MNHEY and CDR2 SMNVEV (reference sequence). J lost 8 bases, V lost 5 bases, and 3 bases had no gene match. This CDR3 region has 12 residues. The CDR3 DNA follows: TGTGCCAGCAGTGAGAGCGGGGATGAGCAGTTCTTC. This sequence encodes CASSESGDEQFF.

The chain links TRBV29-1 to TRBJ1-5; 8 bases match TRBD1. Germline trimming cut 3 bases from V and 1 base from J; bases unmatched to any gene: 17. CDR1 and CDR2 from the germline V gene are SQVTM and ANQGSEA. This CDR3 is built from 19 residues. CDR3 in amino acids: CSVDGNRTGRGVSNQPQHF. The CDR3 region has the DNA TGCAGCGTTGATGGGAATCGGACAGGGAGAGGGGTAAGCAATCAGCCCCAGCATTTT.

The V call is TRBV6-5, the J call TRBJ2-3; 7 bases line up with TRBD1. Trimming at V came to 5 bases and at J to 1 base, leaving 3 bases not matched to a gene. The germline V gene has CDR1 MNHEY and CDR2 SVGAGI. This CDR3 is 14 amino acids long. The CDR3 here is CASSLGTGTDTQYF. The CDR3 DNA follows: TGTGCCAGCAGTCTTGGGACAGGCACAGATACGCAGTATTTT.

The rearrangement joins TRBV7-4 to TRBJ1-5; D may be TRBD1 (6 bases). Germline CDR1 SGHVT, CDR2 SQSDAQ. With 5 bases removed from V and 0 bases from J, the gap between germline ends came to 17 bases. The CDR3 is made up of 17 amino acids. Here the CDR3 DNA reads TGTGCCAGCAGCCGCTACCCAGGGGTGTATAGCAATCAGCCCCAGCATTTT. Translated, it gives CASSRYPGVYSNQPQHF.

V is TRBV15 and J is TRBJ2-7, with 7 bases that match TRBD2. Germline CDR1 is LNHNV and CDR2 is YYDKDF (reference sequence). The V segment lost 0 bases and the J segment 2 bases; nucleotides outside the gene matches: 13. The CDR3 extends over 18 amino acids. As DNA, the CDR3 is TGTGCCACCAGCAGAGATTCAAAGGGGCTAGCGGTGACCTACGAGCAGTACTTC. Amino acid sequence: CATSRDSKGLAVTYEQYF.

The chain is built from TRBV27 and TRBJ1-1; 7 bases match TRBD1. Germline CDR1 and CDR2: MNHEY and SMNVEV (reference sequence). The CDR3 consists of 14 residues. The V gene end was trimmed by 5 bases and the J gene end by 6 bases; junction bases not matched to a gene: 9. The CDR3 DNA reads TGTGCCAGCAGTCCGACAGGGAGGTCGGCTGAAGCTTTCTTT. Translating gives CASSPTGRSAEAFF.

The chain has TRBV20-1 and TRBJ2-1; D possibly corresponds to TRBD2 (5 bases). V lost 3 bases, J lost 7 bases, and 7 bases lay in between. This CDR3 has 11 residues. Per the germline V gene, CDR1 is DFQATT and CDR2 is SNEGSKA (reference sequence). CDR3 protein: CSARRVNEQFF. The CDR3, as DNA: TGCAGTGCTAGGAGGGTGAATGAGCAGTTCTTC.

This clone was picked up one time. The V gene is TRBV27, the J gene TRBJ2-1; 7 positions agree with TRBD2. After removal of 6 bases from V and 7 bases from J, the junction contained 3 bases not matched to a gene. This CDR3 comprises 12 residues. Germline V gene sequence: CDR1 MNHEY, CDR2 SMNVEV (reference sequence). CDR3 DNA: TGTGCCAGCAGCCATAGCGGGAATGAGCAGTTCTTC. It translates to CASSHSGNEQFF.

This clone came up a few times. The chain uses TRBV29-1 and TRBJ1-1, with TRBD1 matching 7 bases. The CDR3 extends over 11 amino acids. Germline V gene sequence: CDR1 SQVTM, CDR2 ANQGSEA. CDR3 sequence reads: CSSNRGGEAFF. The CDR3 DNA sequence: TGCAGTTCGAACAGGGGTGGGGAAGCTTTCTTT.

This sequence joins TRBV5-1 and TRBJ2-3; D is unresolved. CDR1 and CDR2 (germline): SGHRS, YFSETQ. V was trimmed by 4 bases and J by 2 bases, leaving 2 bases between them. CDR3 length: 11 amino acids. The DNA of the CDR3 is TGCGCCAGCAGCCTCACAGATACGCAGTATTTT. This translates into CASSLTDTQYF.

The chain links TRBV7-9 to TRBJ2-7; no definite D call. Germline CDR1 and CDR2: SEHNR and FQNEAQ (reference sequence). CDR3 length: 12 amino acids. V lost 0 bases and J 8 bases, leaving 8 bases between the germline ends. In DNA, the CDR3 is TGTGCCAGCAGCTTAGCGCAGGCACAGCAGTACTTC. Protein product: CASSLAQAQQYF.

V gene TRBV6-5 combines with J gene TRBJ2-1; the match to TRBD2 covers 7 bases. The germline V gene has CDR1 MNHEY and CDR2 SVGAGI. This CDR3 has 16 residues. Unmatched junction bases numbered 8, after V lost 0 bases and J lost 6 bases. CDR3 in amino acids: CASSYSMLAATNEQFF. The CDR3 nucleotides read TGTGCCAGCAGTTACTCGATGCTAGCGGCTACCAATGAGCAGTTCTTC.